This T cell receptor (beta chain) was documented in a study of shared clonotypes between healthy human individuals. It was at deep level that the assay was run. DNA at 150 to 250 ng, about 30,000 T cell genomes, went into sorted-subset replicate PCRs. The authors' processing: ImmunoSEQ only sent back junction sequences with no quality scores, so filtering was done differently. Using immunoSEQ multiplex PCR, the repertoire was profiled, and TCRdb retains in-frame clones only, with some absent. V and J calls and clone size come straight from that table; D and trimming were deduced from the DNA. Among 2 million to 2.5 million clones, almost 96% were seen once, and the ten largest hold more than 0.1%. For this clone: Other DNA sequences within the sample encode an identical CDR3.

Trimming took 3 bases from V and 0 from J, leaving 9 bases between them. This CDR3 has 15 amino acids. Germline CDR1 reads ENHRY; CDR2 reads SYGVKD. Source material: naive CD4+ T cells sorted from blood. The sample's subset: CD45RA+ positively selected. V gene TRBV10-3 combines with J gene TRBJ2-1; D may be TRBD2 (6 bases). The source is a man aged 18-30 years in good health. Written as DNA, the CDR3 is TGTGCCATCAGTGATTCCGGGGGCTCCTACAATGAGCAGTTCTTC. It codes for CAISDSGGSYNEQFF.